Listed below are T cell receptor beta chains from one sample, sequenced in a study of patients and donors after allogeneic stem cell transplantation. TCRdb passed the RT-PCR reads through MiXCR, listing each CDR3 protein once. The sample records roughly 200,000 distinct CDR3 sequences, around two fifths being singletons. Input material: blood, either unsorted or a sorted T cell fraction (not recorded which). These receptors all stem from a human donor who was either an allogeneic HSCT recipient or a stem cell or donor lymphocyte infusion donor (not recorded which). It is not recorded whose cells these are; they may come from a transplant donor. The conserved cysteine and the conserved F or W are not part of the CDR3 here. Each record gives: D gene, V gene, CDR3 length, J gene, CDR3 protein. The D gene is left open where the match is weak.

D gene: NA; V gene: TRBV2; CDR3 length: 13; J gene: TRBJ2-5; CDR3 protein: ASSEGGAFQETQY
D gene: TRBD1; V gene: TRBV7-9; CDR3 length: 16; J gene: TRBJ1-1; CDR3 protein: ASSFRPWARGKNTEAF
D gene: TRBD1; V gene: TRBV20-1; CDR3 length: 14; J gene: TRBJ1-1; CDR3 protein: TLGRQGNFMNTEAF
D gene: TRBD2; V gene: TRBV5-1; CDR3 length: 14; J gene: TRBJ2-7; CDR3 protein: ASSLSSGGSSYEQY
D gene: NA; V gene: TRBV7-9; CDR3 length: 13; J gene: TRBJ2-7; CDR3 protein: ASSPLRRSSYEQC
D gene: NA; V gene: TRBV12-3/TRBV12-4; CDR3 length: 11; J gene: TRBJ2-1; CDR3 protein: ASTPLQALEQF
D gene: NA; V gene: TRBV7-2; CDR3 length: 11; J gene: TRBJ2-5; CDR3 protein: ASSPGYWETQY
D gene: TRBD1; V gene: TRBV5-1; CDR3 length: 10; J gene: TRBJ2-3; CDR3 protein: ASSQQGDTQY
D gene: NA; V gene: TRBV5-1; CDR3 length: 9; J gene: TRBJ2-1; CDR3 protein: ASSLAGEQF
D gene: NA; V gene: TRBV20-1; CDR3 length: 14; J gene: TRBJ2-7; CDR3 protein: SARDQASGVLLQQY
D gene: TRBD1; V gene: TRBV25-1; CDR3 length: 13; J gene: TRBJ1-6; CDR3 protein: ASSELTGGGSPLH
D gene: NA; V gene: TRBV5-1; CDR3 length: 13; J gene: TRBJ1-2; CDR3 protein: ASSFGPGNNYGYT
D gene: TRBD1; V gene: TRBV6-2/TRBV6-3; CDR3 length: 13; J gene: TRBJ2-1; CDR3 protein: ASSFQGAGYNEQF
D gene: NA; V gene: TRBV4-3; CDR3 length: 13; J gene: TRBJ1-6; CDR3 protein: ASSQARAPHSPLH
D gene: TRBD1; V gene: TRBV20-1; CDR3 length: 13; J gene: TRBJ1-2; CDR3 protein: SARDPGGVSYGYT
D gene: NA; V gene: TRBV20-1; CDR3 length: 9; J gene: TRBJ1-4; CDR3 protein: SARLTGKLF
D gene: NA; V gene: TRBV12-3/TRBV12-4; CDR3 length: 11; J gene: TRBJ1-1; CDR3 protein: ASSSPVNTEAF
D gene: NA; V gene: TRBV7-3; CDR3 length: 13; J gene: TRBJ2-3; CDR3 protein: ASSNTGLLTDTQY
D gene: NA; V gene: TRBV4-1; CDR3 length: 13; J gene: TRBJ2-7; CDR3 protein: ASSQDQGRTYEQY
D gene: TRBD2; V gene: TRBV7-3; CDR3 length: 10; J gene: TRBJ2-3; CDR3 protein: ASSPGGHTQY
D gene: TRBD1; V gene: TRBV7-9; CDR3 length: 13; J gene: TRBJ1-1; CDR3 protein: ASSPADRGNTEAF
D gene: TRBD2; V gene: TRBV5-1; CDR3 length: 13; J gene: TRBJ2-3; CDR3 protein: ASRTSGGPGNTQY
D gene: TRBD1; V gene: TRBV12-3/TRBV12-4; CDR3 length: 12; J gene: TRBJ2-7; CDR3 protein: ASSLWQGAYEQY
D gene: NA; V gene: TRBV11-1; CDR3 length: 14; J gene: TRBJ1-1; CDR3 protein: ASSFGPTNTFMWAF
D gene: TRBD1; V gene: TRBV9; CDR3 length: 16; J gene: TRBJ1-2; CDR3 protein: ASSVGLHRDRVPYGYT
D gene: TRBD1; V gene: TRBV29-1; CDR3 length: 10; J gene: TRBJ1-2; CDR3 protein: SVGDRVYGYT
D gene: NA; V gene: TRBV9; CDR3 length: 13; J gene: TRBJ1-3; CDR3 protein: ASSVGVASGNTIY
D gene: TRBD1; V gene: TRBV6-5; CDR3 length: 15; J gene: TRBJ1-6; CDR3 protein: ASSRTGTGHYNSPLH
D gene: NA; V gene: TRBV20-1; CDR3 length: 12; J gene: TRBJ2-2; CDR3 protein: SAPRASRGGELF
D gene: NA; V gene: TRBV2; CDR3 length: 15; J gene: TRBJ1-1; CDR3 protein: ASRMNTGYARNTEAF
D gene: TRBD1; V gene: TRBV10-3; CDR3 length: 11; J gene: TRBJ1-5; CDR3 protein: AISGTGGDPQH
D gene: NA; V gene: TRBV28; CDR3 length: 12; J gene: TRBJ1-6; CDR3 protein: ASSLGRGLSPLH
D gene: NA; V gene: TRBV5-5; CDR3 length: 13; J gene: TRBJ1-2; CDR3 protein: ASSPHNPSLGGYT
D gene: TRBD1; V gene: TRBV12-3/TRBV12-4; CDR3 length: 14; J gene: TRBJ1-2; CDR3 protein: ASRERGTGANYGYT
D gene: NA; V gene: TRBV7-9; CDR3 length: 12; J gene: TRBJ2-5; CDR3 protein: ASTDKGRVETQY
D gene: TRBD1; V gene: TRBV4-1; CDR3 length: 15; J gene: TRBJ1-3; CDR3 protein: ASSPKQGTYSGNTIY
D gene: NA; V gene: TRBV12-3/TRBV12-4; CDR3 length: 11; J gene: TRBJ1-4; CDR3 protein: ASTLTSTEKLF
D gene: TRBD2; V gene: TRBV5-6; CDR3 length: 12; J gene: TRBJ2-3; CDR3 protein: ASSFSGEEDTQY
D gene: NA; V gene: TRBV4-1; CDR3 length: 14; J gene: TRBJ1-2; CDR3 protein: ASSPGEQKDLYGYT
D gene: TRBD1; V gene: TRBV24-1; CDR3 length: 13; J gene: TRBJ1-4; CDR3 protein: ATSERTGAAEKLF
D gene: TRBD2; V gene: TRBV12-3/TRBV12-4; CDR3 length: 13; J gene: TRBJ2-5; CDR3 protein: ASSPLAGGQETQY
D gene: TRBD1; V gene: TRBV5-6; CDR3 length: 15; J gene: TRBJ1-4; CDR3 protein: ASSRWDSDATNEKLF
D gene: NA; V gene: TRBV28; CDR3 length: 11; J gene: TRBJ2-7; CDR3 protein: ASRVDRSYEQY